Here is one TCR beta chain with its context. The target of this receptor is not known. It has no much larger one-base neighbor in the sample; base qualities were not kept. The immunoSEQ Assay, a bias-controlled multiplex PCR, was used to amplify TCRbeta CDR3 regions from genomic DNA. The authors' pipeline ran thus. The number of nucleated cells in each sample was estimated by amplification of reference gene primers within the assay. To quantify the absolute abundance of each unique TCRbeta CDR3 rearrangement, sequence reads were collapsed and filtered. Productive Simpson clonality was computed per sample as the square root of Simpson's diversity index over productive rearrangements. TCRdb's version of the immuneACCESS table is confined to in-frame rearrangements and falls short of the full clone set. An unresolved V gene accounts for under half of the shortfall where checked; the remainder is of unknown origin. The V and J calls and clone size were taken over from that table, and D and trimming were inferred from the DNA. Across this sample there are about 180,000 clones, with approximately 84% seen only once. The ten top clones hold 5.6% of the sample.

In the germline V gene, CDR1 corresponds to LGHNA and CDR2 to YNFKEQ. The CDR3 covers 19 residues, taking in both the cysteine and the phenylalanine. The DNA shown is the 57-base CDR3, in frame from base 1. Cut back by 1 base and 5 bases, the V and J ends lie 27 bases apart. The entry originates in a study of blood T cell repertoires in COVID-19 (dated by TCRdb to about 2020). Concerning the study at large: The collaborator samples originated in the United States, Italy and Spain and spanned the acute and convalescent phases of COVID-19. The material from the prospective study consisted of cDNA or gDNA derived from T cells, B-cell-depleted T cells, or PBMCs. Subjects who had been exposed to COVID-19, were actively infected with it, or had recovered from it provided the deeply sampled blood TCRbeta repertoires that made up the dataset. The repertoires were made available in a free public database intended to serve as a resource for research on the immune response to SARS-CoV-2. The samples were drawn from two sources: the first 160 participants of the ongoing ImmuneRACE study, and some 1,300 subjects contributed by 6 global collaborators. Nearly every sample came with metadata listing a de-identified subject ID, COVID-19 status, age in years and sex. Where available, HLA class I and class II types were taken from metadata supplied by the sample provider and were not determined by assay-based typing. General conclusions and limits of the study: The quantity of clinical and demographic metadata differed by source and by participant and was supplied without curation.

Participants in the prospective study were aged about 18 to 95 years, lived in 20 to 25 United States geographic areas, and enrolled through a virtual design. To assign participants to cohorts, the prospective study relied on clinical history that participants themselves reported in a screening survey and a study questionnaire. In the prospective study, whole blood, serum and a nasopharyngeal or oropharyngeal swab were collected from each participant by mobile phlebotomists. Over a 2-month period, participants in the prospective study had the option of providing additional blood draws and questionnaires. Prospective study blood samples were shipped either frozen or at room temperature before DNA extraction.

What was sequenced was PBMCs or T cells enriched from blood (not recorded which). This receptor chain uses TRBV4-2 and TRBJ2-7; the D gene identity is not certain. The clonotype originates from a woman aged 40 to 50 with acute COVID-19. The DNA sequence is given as TGTGCCAGCAGCCAAGGCTGGGCCCCTATCACCGTCGAAGCCCACGAGCAGTACTTC. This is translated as CASSQGWAPITVEAHEQYF.